This T cell receptor beta chain was sequenced for a study of blood T cell repertoires in COVID-19. As for the study in general: The origin of the acute and convalescent COVID-19 samples was the United States, Italy and Spain. In each case, the material was cDNA or gDNA derived from T cells, B-cell-depleted T cells, or PBMCs.

The germline gives CDR1 SGDLS, CDR2 YYNGEE. This CDR3 comprises 13 residues. The V end was cut by 2 bases, the J end by 6 bases, with 12 bases between. Generated by immunoSEQ multiplex PCR, the TCRdb table keeps only in-frame clones and is missing some. The table shows 130,000 to 150,000 clones, with more than 75% occurring only once. V and J are TRBV9 and TRBJ2-7; D possibly corresponds to TRBD2 (5 bases). The sequenced sample consisted of peripheral blood. This clonotype was sampled from a woman aged 45 to 65 with active or convalescent COVID-19. The CDR3 here is CASSVGVFSEQYF. CDR3 coding DNA: TGTGCCAGCAGCGTCGGGGTTTTTAGCGAGCAGTACTTC.